These 25 T cell receptor beta chains came from one sample sequenced in a study of metastatic and nonmetastatic thyroid tumors. MiXCR re-clonotyped the PCR reads for TCRdb. The table lists around 29,000 clones, about 20% of them singletons. Every patient underwent thyroid surgery untreated. Sequencing was done on a sample of blood. These receptors all stem from a female donor with papillary thyroid cancer or a benign thyroid nodule (not recorded which). Some clones in this sample may be carry-over from other donors' samples.

This clone appeared many times. The chain couples TRBV19 to TRBJ1-4; D might be TRBD1 (5 bases). CDR3 size: 14 residues. The V gene's germline CDR1 is LNHDA and CDR2 SQIVND (reference sequence). V lost 5 bases, J lost 6 bases, and 13 bases lay in between. The CDR3 region is CASSPRGDDEKLFF. The CDR3 nucleotides are TGTGCCAGTAGTCCCCGGGGGGACGATGAAAAACTGTTTTTT.

This clone was detected many times. The chain links TRBV3-1 to TRBJ2-3; no firm D call. Germline CDR1 reads LGHDT; CDR2 reads YNNKEL (reference sequence). The V end lost 0 bases, the J end lost 5 bases, and 6 bases lay between the germline ends. CDR3 length: 13 residues. The CDR3 nucleotides read TGTGCCAGCAGCCAAGAGTGGCTAGATACGCAGTATTTT. Its protein is CASSQEWLDTQYF.

In this sample, this clone turned up a few times. The gene calls are TRBV6-2 or TRBV6-3 and TRBJ2-1; 15 bases are shared with TRBD2. With V trimmed by 10 bases and J by 0 bases, 4 bases remained unmatched. This CDR3 has 16 amino acids. Germline V CDR1 and CDR2: MNHEY, SVGEGT. The CDR3 spells CATRGLAGGSYNEQFF. The CDR3 DNA reads TGTGCCACCAGGGGACTAGCGGGGGGCTCCTACAATGAGCAGTTCTTC.

To note about this clone: Lacking the conserved final phenylalanine or tryptophan, this CDR3 likely reflects a read error. V usage is TRBV3-1 and J usage is TRBJ2-1; the match to TRBD1 covers 7 bases. Looked up from germline, CDR1 is LGHDT and CDR2 is YNNKEL (reference sequence). Trimming took 4 bases from V and 5 from J; bases not matched to a gene: 11. This CDR3 has 16 amino acids. DNA of the CDR3: TGTGCCAGCAGCCGCCGAAAGGGGGCAGGGAACAATGAGCAGTTCTAC. It translates to CASSRRKGAGNNEQFY.

With regard to this clone: This CDR3 is also generated by other DNA sequences in the sample. The J gene is TRBJ1-2, the V gene TRBV20-1; D might be TRBD1 (6 bases). This CDR3 region has 13 residues. The germline V gene encodes CDR1 DFQATT and CDR2 SNEGSKA (reference sequence). Trimming pared 7 bases from V and 8 bases from J, leaving 20 bases between. CDR3 nucleotide sequence: TGCAGTGTGAACGGACAGTCCGGTGGGGGCTACACCTTC. Translated, it gives CSVNGQSGGGYTF.

This clone occurred a few times. This rearrangement joins TRBV15 to TRBJ2-7; tentatively, D is TRBD1 (5 bases). CDR3 length: 14 amino acids. CDR1 and CDR2 (germline): LNHNV, YYDKDF (reference sequence). Trimming took off 8 bases at V and 6 bases at J, with 20 bases between the two ends. The CDR3 nucleotides read TGTGCCACCGGACGGGTTCCTAAAAGGGGCGAGCAGTACTTC. It yields the protein CATGRVPKRGEQYF.

The chain has TRBV6-2 or TRBV6-3 and TRBJ2-1, with TRBD2 identical over 7 bases. This CDR3 spans 14 amino acids. Per germline, CDR1 MNHEY and CDR2 SVGEGT. After removal of 4 bases from V and 3 bases from J, the junction contained 3 bases not matched to a gene. The CDR3 loop is CASSFLADYNEQFF. CDR3 DNA: TGTGCCAGCAGTTTTCTAGCGGACTACAATGAGCAGTTCTTC.

This clone was recorded many times. This chain uses TRBV5-1 with TRBJ1-1, with 7 bases that match TRBD1. CDR1 is SGHRS, CDR2 YFSETQ, per germline. The CDR3 spans 14 residues. The V segment lost 2 bases and the J segment 4 bases; nucleotides outside the gene matches: 5. Written as DNA, the CDR3 is TGCGCCAGCAGCTTCGCAGGGGGTTTCACTGAAGCTTTCTTT. Translating gives CASSFAGGFTEAFF.

The chain's CDR3 is CASRLLLELREQYF. CDR3 bases: TGTGCCAGCAGATTACTACTGGAGCTGAGGGAGCAGTACTTC. V is TRBV11-2 and J is TRBJ2-7; D not certain. V lost 6 bases and J lost 7, with 19 bases in between. CDR1 is SGHAT and CDR2 is FQNNGV in the germline V gene. The CDR3 is made up of 14 amino acids.

This clone was detected many times. The V and J genes are TRBV29-1 and TRBJ2-3; 7 positions match TRBD2. The CDR3 extends over 15 amino acids. Trimming removed 1 base from V and 6 bases from J; junction bases left unmatched: 10. Germline values: CDR1 SQVTM, CDR2 ANQGSEA. CDR3 DNA: TGCAGCGTTGAAGGGGTGGGAGGGCCGGGGGATACGCAGTATTTT. Its translation: CSVEGVGGPGDTQYF.

The chain is built from TRBV9 and TRBJ2-1; TRBD2 matches 9 bases. The CDR3 has 17 residues. With V trimmed by 0 bases and J by 4 bases, 8 bases remained unmatched. The germline CDR1 and CDR2 sequences are SGDLS and YYNGEE. CDR3 in amino acids: CASSVEGSGGPYNEQFF. The CDR3 DNA reads as TGTGCCAGCAGCGTAGAGGGTAGCGGGGGACCTTACAATGAGCAGTTCTTC.

This clone has more than one count but fewer than ten. This may be a read error, as it is one base from a much larger clone. The conserved final phenylalanine or tryptophan is absent from the CDR3, which likely points to a read error. The V call is TRBV5-1, the J call TRBJ2-1; 9 bases are a match to TRBD2. Trimming took 1 base from V and 4 from J; bases not matched to a gene: 6. Germline V gene lookup returns CDR1 SGHRS and CDR2 YFSETQ. This CDR3 has 16 residues. CDR3 region: CASSLSRLAVYNEQFS. DNA of the CDR3: TGCGCCAGCAGCTTGAGTAGACTAGCGGTTTACAATGAGCAGTTCTCC.

The sample holds many counts of this clone. The CDR3 region has the DNA TGTGCCAGCGGACCGACGCGCTATGGCTACACCTTC. This codes for CASGPTRYGYTF. J is TRBJ1-2 and V is TRBV27; D gene unclear. Germline CDR1 and CDR2: MNHEY and SMNVEV (reference sequence). Between the trimmed V and J ends, which lost 8 bases and 4 bases, there was a span of 11 bases. The CDR3 is 12 amino acids.

The chain uses TRBV12-3 or TRBV12-4 and TRBJ2-2; D is uncertain. Trimming pared 0 bases from V and 5 bases from J, leaving 7 bases between. The length of the CDR3 is 14 residues. The CDR3 region is CASSLASRTGELFF. In DNA, the CDR3 is TGTGCCAGCAGTTTAGCCAGTCGGACCGGGGAGCTGTTTTTT.

The chain uses TRBV10-1 and TRBJ1-5; 11 nucleotides match TRBD1. This CDR3 is 19 amino acids long. J was trimmed by 0 bases and V by 2 bases; bases with no gene match: 9. Germline CDR1 WNHNN, CDR2 SYGVQD (reference sequence). The DNA for the CDR3 is TGCGCCAGCAGTGAGGGACAGGGGGCTAACCCGGATAGCAATCAGCCCCAGCATTTT. Encoded protein: CASSEGQGANPDSNQPQHF.

As regards this clone: In the same sample, other DNA sequences code for this CDR3. V gene TRBV28 combines with J gene TRBJ2-7; TRBD2 is a possible D gene (6 bases). This CDR3 contains 12 residues. Germline V gives CDR1 MDHEN, CDR2 SYDVKM. Trimming shortened V by 9 bases and J by 9 bases, and 18 bases separated the two germline ends. The CDR3 loop is CASSREEGRQYF. CDR3 sequence (DNA): TGTGCCAGTAGCCGAGAGGAGGGTCGGCAGTACTTC. Filled out from reference TRBV28 and TRBJ2-7, the complete variable domain reads DVKVTQSSRYLVKRTGEKVFLECVQDMDHENMFWYRQDPGLGLRLIYFSYDVKMKEKGDIPEGYSVSREKKERFSLILESASTNQTSMYLCASSREEGRQYFGPGTRLTVT.

V is TRBV25-1 and J is TRBJ2-2, with D unclear. The CDR3 runs to 13 residues. CDR1 and CDR2 (germline): MGHDK, SYGVNS. V lost 8 bases, J lost 2 bases, and 9 bases lay in between. The CDR3 DNA reads as TGTGCCAGCGGTAGAGGTAACACCGGGGAGCTGTTTTTT. Residues: CASGRGNTGELFF.

This clone was picked up many times. The chain joins TRBV6-1 to TRBJ2-5; no definite D call. The CDR3 has 15 residues. Per the germline V gene, CDR1 is MNHNS and CDR2 is SASEGT. The ends were cut back, 1 base at V and 7 bases at J, with 16 bases in the middle. CDR3 residues: CASSEEVRGDGTQYF. The CDR3 bases are TGTGCCAGCAGTGAAGAGGTCCGTGGGGATGGGACCCAGTACTTC.

The gene calls are TRBV20-1 and TRBJ2-1, with 12 bases lining up with TRBD2. Germline V gene sequence: CDR1 DFQATT, CDR2 SNEGSKA (reference sequence). This CDR3 has 13 residues. With 5 bases clipped from V and 7 bases from J, the junction kept 3 bases outside the gene matches. CDR3 DNA: TGCAGTGCTTTAGGACTAGCGGGAAATGAGCAGTTCTTC. Translating it yields CSALGLAGNEQFF.

In its sample, this clone was seen many times. The chain carries TRBV7-3 and TRBJ1-4, with a weak D call TRBD1 (5 bases). V was shortened by 5 bases and J by 4 bases, with 11 bases between the two germline ends. Germline assignment: CDR1 SGHTA and CDR2 FQGTGA. This CDR3 region has 14 residues. CDR3 coding DNA: TGTGCCAGCAGCCCGGGACCCGATAATGAAAAACTGTTTTTT. It yields the protein CASSPGPDNEKLFF.

The sample holds many counts of this clone. The genes are TRBV3-1 and TRBJ1-4, with D maybe TRBD1 (5 bases). The CDR3 extends over 16 amino acids. CDR1 is LGHDT, CDR2 YNNKEL, per germline (reference sequence). Between the trimmed V and J ends, which lost 0 bases and 7 bases, there was a span of 15 bases. CDR3 sequence reads: CASSQDYRDRGEKLFF. CDR3 nucleotides: TGTGCCAGCAGCCAAGATTACCGGGATAGGGGTGAAAAACTGTTTTTT.

The gene calls are TRBV6-7 and TRBJ1-6; weak D call: TRBD1 (5 bases). TRBV6-7 is reported as an ORF; its role is uncertain. V dropped 2 bases and J dropped 6 bases, with 14 bases sitting between them. This CDR3 region has 16 residues. This CDR3 is CASSYERDAVNSPLHF. Here the CDR3 DNA reads TGTGCCAGCAGTTACGAGAGGGACGCGGTTAATTCACCCCTCCACTTT.

This clone was seen a few times. The V call is TRBV5-1, the J call TRBJ2-7, with unresolved D. CDR3 length equals 14 residues. Germline V gene sequence: CDR1 SGHRS, CDR2 YFSETQ. V lost 0 bases, J lost 2 bases, and 9 bases lay in between. DNA for the CDR3: TGCGCCAGCAGCTTGGGTAGCTTTCCCTACGAGCAGTACTTC. Protein sequence: CASSLGSFPYEQYF.

The chain couples TRBV2 to TRBJ1-5, with 8 bases matching TRBD1. The V gene's germline CDR1 is SNHLY and CDR2 FYNNEI. The CDR3 covers 16 residues. J lost 6 bases, V lost 2 bases, and 9 bases had no gene match. The CDR3 loop is CASSELIWDRFQPQHF. The CDR3 DNA is TGTGCCAGCAGTGAATTAATCTGGGACAGGTTTCAGCCCCAGCATTTT. Using reference TRBV2 and TRBJ1-5 for the parts outside the CDR3, the full variable domain is EPEVTQTPSHQVTQMGQEVILRCVPISNHLYFYWYRQILGQKVEFLVSFYNNEISEKSEIFDDQFSVERPDGSNFTLKIRSTKLEDSAMYFCASSELIWDRFQPQHFGDGTRLSIL.

The genes are TRBV7-8 and TRBJ2-1; TRBD1 or TRBD2 may be the D gene (5 bases each). Germline V CDR1 and CDR2: SGHVS, FQNEAQ. This CDR3 has 17 amino acids. Between the trimmed V and J ends, which lost 5 bases and 5 bases, there was a span of 22 bases. The CDR3 loop is CASSQTTGARGDNEQFF. The CDR3 DNA is TGTGCCAGCAGCCAGACCACCGGGGCTAGAGGTGACAATGAGCAGTTCTTC. The full variable domain, with the rest looked up from reference TRBV7-8 and TRBJ2-1, is GAGVSQSPRYKVAKRGQDVALRCDPISGHVSLFWYQQALGQGPEFLTYFQNEAQLDKSGLPSDRFFAERPEGSVSTLKIQRTQQEDSAVYLCASSQTTGARGDNEQFFGPGTRLTVL.